One sample yielded the 24 T cell receptor beta chains listed below, sequenced in a study of control samples from healthy donors and cancer patients. Some clones are missing from TCRdb's copy, which holds only in-frame ones; the method was immunoSEQ multiplex PCR. The sample has 190,000 or so clones; roughly 91% are singletons. The sequenced sample consisted of blood. The source of these receptors is a man in his late teens or twenties in good health.

The rearrangement joins TRBV7-8 to TRBJ2-3; 9 bases line up with TRBD2. The CDR3 consists of 16 residues. CDR1 is SGHVS and CDR2 is FQNEAQ in the germline V gene. The ends lost 5 bases at V and 5 bases at J; junction bases unmatched: 11. CDR3 nucleotide sequence: TGTGCCAGCAGCCTTGCGAGCGGGGGGACTGGAGATACGCAGTATTTT. Amino acid sequence: CASSLASGGTGDTQYF.

The DNA for the CDR3 is TGTGCCACCAGTGATTTGGCTGGCTATAGCAATCAGCCCCAGCATTTT. Translating gives CATSDLAGYSNQPQHF. V is TRBV24-1 and J is TRBJ1-5; D not resolved. V was clipped by 0 bases and J by 0 bases, with 8 bases between them. Per germline, CDR1 KGHDR and CDR2 SFDVKD. CDR3 size: 16 residues.

In the case of this clone: The identical CDR3 is also encoded by other nucleotide sequences in the sample. V usage is TRBV9 and J usage is TRBJ1-1; D gene uncertain. From germline, CDR1 is SGDLS and CDR2 YYNGEE. V lost 2 bases and J lost 0, with 5 bases in between. The CDR3 sequence is 13 residues long. CDR3 protein: CASSVDLNTEAFF. CDR3 DNA: TGTGCCAGCAGCGTGGATCTGAACACTGAAGCTTTCTTT.

The chain has TRBV7-2 and TRBJ2-1; 13 bases match TRBD2. V was clipped by 5 bases and J by 4 bases; unmatched bases: 11. From germline, CDR1 is SGHTA and CDR2 FQGNSA. The CDR3 is 18 residues long. The CDR3 coding sequence is TGTGCCAGCAGCGCCAGACTAGCGGGGGGCTTTATTTACAATGAGCAGTTCTTC. Protein sequence: CASSARLAGGFIYNEQFF.

This clone was counted a single time. V is TRBV25-1 and J is TRBJ2-5; D possibly matches TRBD1 or TRBD2 (5 bases each). V was pared by 5 bases and J by 1 base, with 11 bases between. Per the germline V gene, CDR1 is MGHDK and CDR2 is SYGVNS. The CDR3 consists of 14 residues. The CDR3 reads CASSRDLIQETQYF. The CDR3 DNA follows: TGTGCCAGCAGTAGGGACCTAATCCAAGAGACCCAGTACTTC.

V and J are TRBV7-2 and TRBJ2-3, with TRBD2 matching 9 bases. Germline lookup yields CDR1 SGHTA and CDR2 FQGNSA. Trimming took 5 bases from V and 0 from J; bases not matched to a gene: 6. The CDR3 covers 16 residues. CDR3 nucleotides: TGTGCCAGCAGCCTTTTAGCGGGAGATAGCACAGATACGCAGTATTTT. Amino acids: CASSLLAGDSTDTQYF.

CDR3 nucleotides: TGTGCCAGCAGCCGCGACACTGAAGCTTTCTTT. It codes for CASSRDTEAFF. The chain employs TRBV7-9 and TRBJ1-1; D uncertain. The CDR3 is made up of 11 amino acids. Germline CDR1 is SEHNR and CDR2 is FQNEAQ (reference sequence). V dropped 5 bases and J dropped 3 bases, with 4 bases sitting between them.

The V call is TRBV10-3, the J call TRBJ1-6; no reliable D call. The CDR3 totals 17 residues. V lost 6 bases, J lost 0 bases, and 15 bases lay in between. Germline CDR1 and CDR2: ENHRY and SYGVKD. CDR3: CAISEDLRSSYNSPLHF. The DNA of the CDR3 is TGTGCCATCAGCGAGGACCTTCGGAGCTCCTATAATTCACCCCTCCACTTT.

V is TRBV7-2 and J is TRBJ2-1; TRBD1 might be the D (5 bases). This CDR3 contains 18 residues. Germline V gives CDR1 SGHTA, CDR2 FQGNSA. Deletions cut 0 bases from V and 0 bases from J, with 15 bases between. CDR3 sequence: CASSLAARLQGSYNEQFF. CDR3 DNA: TGTGCCAGCAGCTTAGCGGCAAGGCTGCAGGGCTCCTACAATGAGCAGTTCTTC.

The chain recombines TRBV3-1 (or the pseudogene TRBV3-2) with TRBJ1-5; weak D call: TRBD1 (5 bases). This CDR3 comprises 15 residues. The ends were cut back, 4 bases at V and 5 bases at J, with 15 bases in the middle. The germline V gene encodes CDR1 LGHDT and CDR2 YNNKEL (reference sequence). The CDR3 sequence is CASSLGDGFYQPQHF. CDR3 in DNA: TGTGCCAGCAGCCTCGGGGACGGATTTTATCAGCCCCAGCATTTT.

This clone has just a few counts. The chain links TRBV7-9 to TRBJ2-7; 7 positions match TRBD2. J gave up 5 bases and V 4 bases, and 8 bases lay outside the gene matches. The CDR3 is made up of 14 amino acids. Per the germline V gene, CDR1 is SEHNR and CDR2 is FQNEAQ (reference sequence). CDR3 in amino acids: CASSSQGGPNEQYF. The CDR3 DNA sequence: TGTGCCAGCAGCTCCCAGGGAGGGCCAAACGAGCAGTACTTC. Full variable domain (rest looked up from reference TRBV7-9 and TRBJ2-7): DTGVSQNPRHKITKRGQNVTFRCDPISEHNRLYWYRQTLGQGPEFLTYFQNEAQLEKSRLLSDRFSAERPKGSFSTLEIQRTEQGDSAMYLCASSSQGGPNEQYFGPGTRLTVT.

The gene calls are TRBV5-6 and TRBJ1-6, with D tentatively TRBD1 (5 bases). Trimming took off 2 bases at V and 6 bases at J, with 12 bases between the two ends. Germline V gene sequence: CDR1 SGHDT, CDR2 YYEEEE. The CDR3 runs 15 residues. The chain's CDR3 is CASSLSAGPNSPLHF. CDR3 coding DNA: TGTGCCAGCAGCTTATCCGCAGGGCCTAATTCACCCCTCCACTTT.

This chain joins TRBV6-4 and TRBJ2-1, with 8 bases lining up with TRBD1. The CDR3 spans 16 residues. Germline CDR1 is MRHNA and CDR2 is SNTAGT. After removal of 3 bases from V and 3 bases from J, the junction contained 7 bases not matched to a gene. The CDR3 is CASSDRQGSHYNEQFF. The CDR3 bases are TGTGCCAGCAGTGATCGACAGGGGTCTCACTACAATGAGCAGTTCTTC.

This clone was detected a few times. V and J are TRBV6-4 and TRBJ2-3; 8 bases match TRBD2. This CDR3 has 15 amino acids. The J segment lost 1 base and the V segment lost 0 bases, leaving 0 bases of the junction unmatched. Germline-derived CDR1 and CDR2 are MRHNA and SNTAGT. The CDR3 sequence: CASSDSRGGTDTQYF. CDR3 sequence (DNA): TGTGCCAGCAGTGACTCGCGGGGGGGCACAGATACGCAGTATTTT.

This chain links TRBV12-5 with TRBJ1-5; a possible D gene is TRBD1 (5 bases). CDR1 and CDR2 (germline): LGHNT, FRNRAP. The CDR3 loop spans 18 amino acids. Between the trimmed V and J ends, which lost 0 bases and 5 bases, there was a span of 20 bases. Here the CDR3 DNA reads TGTGCTAGTGGTTTGGTACAGGATGGCAGGCACCCTCATCAGCCCCAGCATTTT. Protein sequence: CASGLVQDGRHPHQPQHF.

The V and J genes are TRBV19 and TRBJ2-1; D is perhaps TRBD2 (5 bases). The CDR3 has 18 amino acids. From germline, CDR1 is LNHDA and CDR2 SQIVND (reference sequence). V lost 5 bases to trimming and J lost 4 bases, with 24 bases between them. The CDR3 loop is CASSHPAGRDDLYNEQFF. The DNA for the CDR3 is TGTGCCAGTAGTCATCCGGCGGGTCGAGACGACCTATACAATGAGCAGTTCTTC.

V and J are TRBV19 and TRBJ2-7, with 7 bases fitting TRBD1. Germline V CDR1 and CDR2: LNHDA, SQIVND (reference sequence). With 5 bases clipped from V and 1 base from J, the junction kept 2 bases outside the gene matches. The CDR3 length is 13 residues. In nucleotides, the CDR3 is TGTGCCAGTAGTGAGACAGGGTCCTACGAGCAGTACTTC. This gives the protein CASSETGSYEQYF.

The J gene is TRBJ2-3, the V gene TRBV2, with D possibly called TRBD1 or TRBD2 (6 bases each). The CDR3 consists of 12 residues. Looked up from germline, CDR1 is SNHLY and CDR2 is FYNNEI. Trimming pared 7 bases from V and 10 bases from J, leaving 15 bases between. The CDR3, as DNA: TGTGCCAGCAACAAGGGGGGCTGGTCGCAGTATTTT. It yields the protein CASNKGGWSQYF.

This chain uses TRBV4-1 with TRBJ1-2, with a weak D call TRBD1 (6 bases). This CDR3 contains 14 residues. Germline loops: CDR1 MGHRA, CDR2 YSYEKL. V gave up 4 bases and J gave up 3 bases, with 12 bases separating them. The CDR3 sequence is CASSRGGEDYGYTF. The CDR3 nucleotides are TGCGCCAGCAGCCGCGGGGGCGAGGACTATGGCTACACCTTC.

The chain recombines TRBV19 with TRBJ2-7, with a possible D match to TRBD1 (6 bases). Germline V gives CDR1 LNHDA, CDR2 SQIVND (reference sequence). The ends were cut back, 6 bases at V and 0 bases at J, with 12 bases in the middle. CDR3 length equals 14 residues. This chain's CDR3 is CASSGTDSSYEQYF. CDR3 sequence (DNA): TGTGCCAGTAGCGGGACGGACAGCTCCTACGAGCAGTACTTC.

This clone occurred a few times. The V gene is TRBV7-9, the J gene TRBJ1-5; tentatively, D is TRBD1 (6 bases). In germline, CDR1 is SEHNR, CDR2 FQNEAQ (reference sequence). Trimming removed 5 bases from V and 8 bases from J, with 13 bases in between. This CDR3 is 13 amino acids long. The CDR3 protein is CASSAGQFEPQHF. For the CDR3, the DNA is TGTGCCAGCAGCGCAGGACAGTTTGAGCCCCAGCATTTT.

This clone appeared once. The chain links TRBV4-1 to TRBJ2-3; 10 nucleotides line up with TRBD2. The CDR3 is made up of 21 amino acids. Germline assignment: CDR1 MGHRA and CDR2 YSYEKL. V shed 1 base and J 0 bases; nucleotides not matched to a gene: 16. In DNA, the CDR3 is TGCGCCAGCAGCCAAGTCCGTACCCCTAGCGGGGGACGAACTAGCACAGATACGCAGTATTTT. Its translation: CASSQVRTPSGGRTSTDTQYF.

The chain employs TRBV28 and TRBJ2-3; the match to TRBD2 covers 8 bases. CDR1 MDHEN and CDR2 SYDVKM come from the germline V gene. CDR3 length: 14 amino acids. V was pared by 6 bases and J by 6 bases, with 8 bases of the junction left unmatched. The CDR3 here is CASRNLAGWDTQYF. Written as DNA, the CDR3 is TGTGCCAGCAGAAACTTAGCGGGGTGGGATACGCAGTATTTT.

The chain joins TRBV25-1 to TRBJ1-1, with 8 bases matching TRBD1. In germline, CDR1 is MGHDK, CDR2 SYGVNS. The CDR3 extends over 14 amino acids. The V segment lost 0 bases and the J segment 9 bases; nucleotides outside the gene matches: 6. CDR3 residues: CASSEYTDRDKAFF. The CDR3 DNA reads as TGTGCCAGCAGTGAATACACGGACAGGGATAAAGCTTTCTTT.